This T cell receptor beta chain was sequenced in a study of OX40 agonist ivuxolimab in advanced cancers. At the level of the study: At doses from 0.01 to 10 mg/kg, patients were given intravenous ivuxolimab every 2 weeks. The study enrolled dose-escalation patients with hepatocellular carcinoma, melanoma, renal cell or head and neck cancer. Those enrolled were 70% to 85% male, with a mean age of approximately 60 years and ages from 23 to 79.

Clones were read by immunoSEQ multiplex PCR, and TCRdb kept only the in-frame ones, dropping some. The sample has about 50,000 clones; 82% are singletons. The receptor comes from an adult with an advanced solid tumor such as melanoma, head and neck, liver or kidney cancer. The sample consisted of CD4+ or CD8+ T cells sorted from blood, taken in a trial of the OX40 agonist ivuxolimab.

CDR3 in DNA: TGTGCCAGTAGTATTACTCAGGGGGCGGTCGGAACTGAAGCTTTCTTT. Translated, it gives CASSITQGAVGTEAFF. This chain uses TRBV19 with TRBJ1-1, with 8 bases fitting TRBD1. After removal of 3 bases from V and 5 bases from J, the junction contained 11 bases not matched to a gene. This CDR3 is 16 amino acids long. Per the germline V gene, CDR1 is LNHDA and CDR2 is SQIVND (reference sequence).